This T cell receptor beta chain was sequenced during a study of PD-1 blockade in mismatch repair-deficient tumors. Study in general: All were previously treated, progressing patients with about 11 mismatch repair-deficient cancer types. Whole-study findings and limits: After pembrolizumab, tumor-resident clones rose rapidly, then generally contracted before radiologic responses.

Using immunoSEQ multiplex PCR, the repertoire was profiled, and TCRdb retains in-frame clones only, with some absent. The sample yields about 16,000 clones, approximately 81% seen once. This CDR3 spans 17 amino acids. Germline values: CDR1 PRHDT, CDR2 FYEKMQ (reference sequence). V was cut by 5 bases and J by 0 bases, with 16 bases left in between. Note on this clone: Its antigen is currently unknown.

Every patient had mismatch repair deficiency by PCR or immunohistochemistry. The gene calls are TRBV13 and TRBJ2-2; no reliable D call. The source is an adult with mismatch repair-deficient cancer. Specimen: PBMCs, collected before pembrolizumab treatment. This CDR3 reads CASSPKAWAANTGELFF. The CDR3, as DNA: TGTGCCAGCAGCCCCAAGGCGTGGGCGGCGAACACCGGGGAGCTGTTTTTT. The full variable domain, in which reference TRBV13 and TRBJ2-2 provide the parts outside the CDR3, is AAGVIQSPRHLIKEKRETATLKCYPIPRHDTVYWYQQGPGQDPQFLISFYEKMQSDKGSIPDRFSAQQFSDYHSELNMSSLELGDSALYFCASSPKAWAANTGELFFGEGSRLTVL.